The clone carrying this T cell receptor beta chain has ten or more counts. Antigen specificity is unknown. This sample was included in a study of T cells in Graves' hyperthyroidism and ophthalmopathy. Germline V CDR1 and CDR2: MDHEN, SYDVKM. Trimming cost V 2 bases and J 0 bases; bases outside gene matches: 8. This CDR3 has 18 residues. Regarding the study as a whole: Most thyroid-expanded clonotypes above 0.001 were also found in blood. The authors' 13 V-J model separated ophthalmopathy from stable hyperthyroidism. The model anticipated ophthalmopathy a median approximately 6.5 months pre-onset.

Clinical symptoms, serum thyroxine and TRAb, thyroid ultrasound and orbital computed tomography together formed the diagnostic basis. Researchers took RNA transcripts and amplified the TCR beta CDR3 regions from them. The study used the HTBI primer set for a first-round RT-PCR of the TCR CDR3. TCRdb ran MiXCR on the multiplex PCR reads and lists one entry per CDR3 protein. The data contain about 600,000 distinct CDR3 sequences, approximately 15% of them singletons. The V gene is TRBV28, the J gene TRBJ1-4, with 8 nucleotides matching TRBD1. The receptor was isolated from a woman in her late teens or twenties with Graves' ophthalmopathy. Specimen: blood. The CDR3 spells CASSLGGQAYSTNEKLFF. CDR3 nucleotide sequence: TGTGCCAGCAGTTTAGGGGGACAGGCCTATTCAACTAATGAAAAACTGTTTTTT.